Listed below are T cell receptor beta chains from one sample, sequenced in a study of PD-L1 blockade in urothelial cancer. TCRdb's copy holds only in-frame clones and misses some; the assay was immunoSEQ multiplex PCR. The table records 24,000 or so clones, approximately 86% of them present only once. The sample in question was PBMCs, obtained around atezolizumab (anti-PD-L1) treatment. The receptors derive from an older man with urothelial cancer. Each CDR3 is given with its conserved first and last residue. The order of the fields is J gene, clone size, CDR3 length, V gene, CDR3 protein. Not all rows give a size; the values are once, few, many and, for expanded clones, a class.

TRBJ1-2 NA 13 TRBV7-3 CASSHADYYGYTF
TRBJ2-2 NA 16 TRBV14 CASSQDQGRNTGELFF
TRBJ2-2 once 13 TRBV28 CASSLSQTGELFF
TRBJ2-7 NA 13 TRBV6-1 CASSRDRAYEQYF
TRBJ2-2 NA 15 TRBV30 CAWTPGHMNTGELFF
TRBJ2-1 NA 17 TRBV9 CASSLREREPSYNEQFF
TRBJ1-5 few 16 TRBV18 CASSPSVTASNQPQHF
TRBJ2-5 NA 16 TRBV28 CASSPLQQGAQETQYF
TRBJ1-2 NA 14 TRBV2 CASSEKTVLYGYTF
TRBJ2-1 NA 17 TRBV27 CATHAFGSSGFYNEQFF
TRBJ2-7 NA 15 TRBV25-1 CASSDSLQATYEQYF
TRBJ1-4 NA 14 TRBV13 CASSSRGPKEKLFF
TRBJ1-2 NA 12 TRBV28 CASKATNYGYTF
TRBJ2-1 NA 15 TRBV5-1 CASSPGGGRGREQFF
TRBJ2-3 once 16 TRBV5-1 CASSLGAHRSTDTQYF
TRBJ1-1 few 14 TRBV30 CAWSVGGFSTEAFF
TRBJ1-2 once 11 TRBV7-9 CASSLYYGYTF
TRBJ1-2 once 13 TRBV6-4 CASSPGGPYGYTF
TRBJ2-7 once 14 TRBV7-9 CASSHGQATYEQYF
TRBJ2-1 NA 16 TRBV7-8 CASSLDGRGSYNEQFF
TRBJ2-1 once 15 TRBV27 CASSLFSPEANEQFF
TRBJ1-1 NA 16 TRBV5-4 CASSLGTLVMNTEAFF
TRBJ2-7 once 14 TRBV7-2 CASSPRTNSYEQYF
TRBJ1-1 NA 14 TRBV7-9 CASASAGSDTEAFF
TRBJ1-2 few 13 TRBV7-9 CASSFQDRDGYTF
TRBJ2-1 NA 13 TRBV5-4 CASSFNSNNEQFF